The 27 T cell receptor beta chains presented below share a single source sample, sequenced in a study of T cell repertoires in ileal Crohn's disease. Libraries were prepared by immunoSEQ multiplex PCR; TCRdb keeps only in-frame clonotypes and omits some of them. The repertoire holds about 8,400 clones, 80% seen once, with more than 10% in the top ten. The material sequenced was ileal tissue. The receptor source for this set is an adult with Crohn's disease.

CDR3 sequence reads: CATSREQATDTQYF. The CDR3 DNA sequence: TGTGCCACCAGCAGAGAACAGGCTACAGATACGCAGTATTTT. The chain couples TRBV15 to TRBJ2-3, with a possible D match to TRBD1 (5 bases). The length of the CDR3 is 14 residues. V gave up 0 bases and J gave up 3 bases, with 7 bases separating them. Germline CDR1 reads LNHNV; CDR2 reads YYDKDF (reference sequence).

V gene TRBV4-3 combines with J gene TRBJ2-1; 8 bases fit TRBD1. CDR1 is LGHNA and CDR2 is YSLEER in the germline V gene. The CDR3 is made up of 16 amino acids. J was trimmed by 4 bases and V by 0 bases; bases with no gene match: 5. The CDR3 spells CASSQEGTGRYNEQFF. The CDR3 bases are TGCGCCAGCAGCCAAGAGGGGACAGGAAGATACAATGAGCAGTTCTTC.

The chain couples TRBV28 to TRBJ1-5; D ambiguous. Per germline, CDR1 MDHEN and CDR2 SYDVKM. This CDR3 is 12 amino acids long. Trimming took off 7 bases at V and 4 bases at J, with 8 bases between the two ends. CDR3 nucleotides: TGTGCCAGCACCCCCGGTAATCAGCCCCAGCATTTT. This codes for CASTPGNQPQHF.

The rearrangement joins TRBV7-9 to TRBJ1-2, with a weak D call TRBD1 (6 bases). Germline V CDR1 and CDR2: SEHNR, FQNEAQ (reference sequence). CDR3 length: 13 amino acids. The V and J ends lost 5 bases and 8 bases respectively, with 15 bases between them. The chain's CDR3 is CASSRQDQGGYTF. The CDR3, as DNA: TGTGCCAGCAGCCGCCAAGACCAGGGGGGCTACACCTTC. Together with reference TRBV7-9 and TRBJ1-2, the CDR3 gives the full variable domain: DTGVSQNPRHKITKRGQNVTFRCDPISEHNRLYWYRQTLGQGPEFLTYFQNEAQLEKSRLLSDRFSAERPKGSFSTLEIQRTEQGDSAMYLCASSRQDQGGYTFGSGTRLTVV.

The CDR3 DNA reads as TGTGCCAGTAGTACCAATGCGTTGGGCAATCAGCCCCAGCATTTT. Amino acid sequence: CASSTNALGNQPQHF. The chain combines TRBV19 with TRBJ1-5, with D unclear. The CDR3 covers 15 residues. V was pared by 4 bases and J by 2 bases, with 12 bases between. Germline V gene sequence: CDR1 LNHDA, CDR2 SQIVND (reference sequence).

The chain recombines TRBV2 with TRBJ1-5; the D is unclear. The CDR3 is made up of 12 amino acids. The V gene lost 2 bases and the J gene lost 7 bases, with 6 bases spanning the gap. Germline CDR1 is SNHLY and CDR2 is FYNNEI. The CDR3 protein is CASSELRQPQHF. Written as DNA, the CDR3 is TGTGCCAGCAGTGAACTGAGGCAGCCCCAGCATTTT. Supplemented by reference TRBV2 and TRBJ1-5, the full variable domain reads EPEVTQTPSHQVTQMGQEVILRCVPISNHLYFYWYRQILGQKVEFLVSFYNNEISEKSEIFDDQFSVERPDGSNFTLKIRSTKLEDSAMYFCASSELRQPQHFGDGTRLSIL.

The chain couples TRBV19 to TRBJ2-4, with D possibly called TRBD1 or TRBD2 (7 bases each). The CDR3 covers 15 residues. Trimming stripped 2 bases from V and 4 bases from J, with 12 bases between. Germline CDR1 reads LNHDA; CDR2 reads SQIVND (reference sequence). Here the CDR3 reads CASSIREGAKNIQYF. As DNA, the CDR3 is TGTGCCAGTAGTATAAGGGAGGGGGCAAAAAACATTCAGTACTTC. Full variable domain (rest looked up from reference TRBV19 and TRBJ2-4): DGGITQSPKYLFRKEGQNVTLSCEQNLNHDAMYWYRQDPGQGLRLIYYSQIVNDFQKGDIAEGYSVSREKKESFPLTVTSAQKNPTAFYLCASSIREGAKNIQYFGAGTRLSVL.

This sequence joins TRBV5-1 and TRBJ1-1, with 7 bases fitting TRBD1. With V trimmed by 3 bases and J by 1 base, 9 bases remained unmatched. Germline V gives CDR1 SGHRS, CDR2 YFSETQ. This CDR3 contains 16 residues. CDR3 sequence (DNA): TGCGCCAGCAGCTCGCGACAGGGAGGGGAGAACACTGAAGCTTTCTTT. It specifies CASSSRQGGENTEAFF.

The chain has TRBV2 and TRBJ2-2; TRBD2 matches 9 bases. With V trimmed by 7 bases and J by 5 bases, 8 bases remained unmatched. The CDR3 is 15 residues long. Germline-derived CDR1 and CDR2 are SNHLY and FYNNEI. The CDR3 DNA reads as TGTGCCAGCAATCTGGCGGGAGGGGGGACCGGGGAGCTGTTTTTT. Its translation is CASNLAGGGTGELFF. Using reference TRBV2 and TRBJ2-2 for the parts outside the CDR3, the full variable domain is EPEVTQTPSHQVTQMGQEVILRCVPISNHLYFYWYRQILGQKVEFLVSFYNNEISEKSEIFDDQFSVERPDGSNFTLKIRSTKLEDSAMYFCASNLAGGGTGELFFGEGSRLTVL.

This chain links TRBV4-1 with TRBJ1-5, with a possible D match to TRBD1 (6 bases). Germline CDR1 is MGHRA and CDR2 is YSYEKL. With 0 bases removed from V and 7 bases from J, the gap between germline ends came to 13 bases. The CDR3 runs to 15 residues. The CDR3 loop reads CASSQDQGSLQPQHF. DNA for the CDR3: TGCGCCAGCAGCCAAGACCAGGGGAGTCTACAGCCCCAGCATTTT.

This sequence joins TRBV27 and TRBJ2-2; no reliable D call. The CDR3 extends over 13 amino acids. Looked up from germline, CDR1 is MNHEY and CDR2 is SMNVEV (reference sequence). Trimming removed 5 bases from V and 4 bases from J, with 8 bases in between. The CDR3 protein is CASSPSRTGELFF. The CDR3 bases are TGTGCCAGCAGTCCAAGTCGCACCGGGGAGCTGTTTTTT.

J is TRBJ2-5 and V is TRBV5-1, with no clear D. The CDR3 sequence is 15 residues long. V lost 0 bases to trimming and J lost 2 bases, with 11 bases between them. The V gene's germline CDR1 is SGHRS and CDR2 YFSETQ. DNA for the CDR3: TGCGCCAGCAGCTTGGCCTGGCCCCCTCAAGAGACCCAGTACTTC. It codes for CASSLAWPPQETQYF.

V and J are TRBV18 and TRBJ1-5; TRBD1 is a possible D gene (5 bases). Germline assignment: CDR1 KGHSH and CDR2 LQKENI. The CDR3 is 16 amino acids. V lost 2 bases to trimming and J lost 0 bases, with 11 bases between them. CDR3: CASSPFQGGSNQPQHF. Written as DNA, the CDR3 is TGTGCCAGCTCACCATTTCAGGGTGGTAGCAATCAGCCCCAGCATTTT.

The V and J genes are TRBV9 and TRBJ2-3, with D unclear. V was shortened by 3 bases and J by 2 bases, with 7 bases between the two germline ends. CDR3 size: 13 residues. Germline V gene lookup returns CDR1 SGDLS and CDR2 YYNGEE. The chain's CDR3 is CASSEWATDTQYF. The CDR3 nucleotides read TGTGCCAGCAGCGAGTGGGCCACAGATACGCAGTATTTT.

Of note for this clone: One end of the junction fails to match germline, which may point to a read error. The V gene is TRBV7-7, the J gene TRBJ2-1; 8 bases agree with TRBD2. There are 17 residues in the CDR3. From germline, CDR1 is SSHAT and CDR2 FNYEAQ (reference sequence). CDR3 protein: CASSLGFGAGVHNEQFF. The CDR3 region has the DNA TGTGCTAGCAGCTTAGGGTTTGGAGCGGGAGTACACAATGAGCAGTTCTTC.

This clone has only a few counts. The CDR3 loop reads CASSDRGRGNQPQHF. The CDR3 DNA is TGTGCCAGCAGTGATCGGGGGAGGGGGAATCAGCCCCAGCATTTT. The chain uses TRBV6-1 and TRBJ1-5; possible D gene TRBD1, 6 bases. CDR3 length: 15 residues. Germline CDR1 reads MNHNS; CDR2 reads SASEGT. V gave up 3 bases and J gave up 4 bases, with 13 bases separating them.

The chain combines TRBV28 with TRBJ1-5; D is ambiguous. This CDR3 is built from 17 residues. The germline gives CDR1 MDHEN, CDR2 SYDVKM. V lost 6 bases to trimming and J lost 7 bases, with 25 bases between them. CDR3 in amino acids: CASSASGLHIMRQPQHF. The CDR3 bases are TGTGCCAGCAGCGCCAGCGGACTTCACATTATGCGACAGCCCCAGCATTTT.

The CDR3 sequence: CASGRWGRPCNQPQHF. CDR3 DNA sequence: TGCGCCAGCGGCCGGTGGGGTAGGCCCTGCAATCAGCCCCAGCATTTT. The chain has TRBV10-1 and TRBJ1-5; D gene ambiguous. The CDR3 consists of 16 residues. With 8 bases removed from V and 2 bases from J, the gap between germline ends came to 19 bases. Germline V lookup: CDR1 WNHNN, CDR2 SYGVQD (reference sequence).

The V gene is TRBV16, the J gene TRBJ2-3, with 7 bases identical to TRBD1. Germline V gene sequence: CDR1 KGHSY, CDR2 FQNENV. This CDR3 comprises 15 residues. J lost 4 bases, V lost 4 bases, and 8 bases had no gene match. CDR3 amino acids: CASSPKRQGADTQYF. The CDR3 bases are TGTGCCAGCAGCCCGAAAAGACAGGGCGCAGATACGCAGTATTTT.

The chain carries TRBV14 and TRBJ2-7; 9 bases agree with TRBD2. In germline, CDR1 is SGHDN, CDR2 FVKESK. The CDR3 is 14 residues long. The V segment lost 3 bases and the J segment 7 bases; nucleotides outside the gene matches: 7. The CDR3: CASSQGLAGREQYF. CDR3 nucleotide sequence: TGTGCCAGCAGCCAGGGGCTAGCGGGACGGGAGCAGTACTTC. Filled out from reference TRBV14 and TRBJ2-7, the complete variable domain reads EAGVTQFPSHSVIEKGQTVTLRCDPISGHDNLYWYRRVMGKEIKFLLHFVKESKQDESGMPNNRFLAERTGGTYSTLKVQPAELEDSGVYFCASSQGLAGREQYFGPGTRLTVT.

The genes are TRBV2 and TRBJ2-5; no firm D call. V was pared by 2 bases and J by 9 bases, with 10 bases between. Germline CDR1 is SNHLY and CDR2 is FYNNEI. This CDR3 region has 12 residues. CDR3 amino acids: CASSELRAAQYF. CDR3 nucleotide sequence: TGTGCCAGCAGTGAACTGCGTGCGGCCCAGTACTTC.

In its sample, this clone is large. The chain is built from TRBV11-1 and TRBJ1-5, with D unclear. The CDR3 is 12 residues long. Trimming removed 4 bases from V and 2 bases from J, with 3 bases in between. Germline CDR1 reads SGHAT; CDR2 reads FQDESV (reference sequence). The CDR3 region has the DNA TGTGCCAGCAGCTCCGGCAATCAGCCCCAGCATTTT. Its protein is CASSSGNQPQHF.

This chain joins TRBV28 and TRBJ2-5; 10 nucleotides match TRBD2. The ends lost 3 bases at V and 6 bases at J; junction bases unmatched: 4. Looked up from germline, CDR1 is MDHEN and CDR2 is SYDVKM. The CDR3 sequence is 14 residues long. CDR3 nucleotides: TGTGCCAGCAGTTTTCTAGCGGGAGACAAGACCCAGTACTTC. Encoded protein: CASSFLAGDKTQYF.

The chain uses TRBV19 and TRBJ2-7; D possibly uses TRBD1 or TRBD2 (6 bases each). Per the germline V gene, CDR1 is LNHDA and CDR2 is SQIVND (reference sequence). Trimming shortened V by 3 bases and J by 3 bases, and 15 bases separated the two germline ends. This CDR3 spans 15 amino acids. CDR3 amino acids: CASSINSGQIYEQYF. The CDR3 nucleotides are TGTGCCAGTAGTATTAATAGCGGACAGATCTACGAGCAGTACTTC.

This clone was found once. V and J are TRBV6-5 and TRBJ2-7, with 11 positions matching TRBD1. The V segment lost 4 bases and the J segment 5 bases; nucleotides outside the gene matches: 4. This CDR3 is 14 amino acids long. In germline, CDR1 is MNHEY, CDR2 SVGAGI. The CDR3 region is CASSFRDRGNEQYF. CDR3 DNA: TGTGCCAGCAGTTTCCGGGACAGGGGGAACGAGCAGTACTTC.

This clone has only one observation. This chain links TRBV4-3 with TRBJ1-1; perhaps TRBD1 as D (5 bases). In germline, CDR1 is LGHNA, CDR2 YSLEER. The CDR3 has 16 residues. V was clipped by 0 bases and J by 7 bases, with 18 bases between them. CDR3 sequence reads: CASSQELGYGGGEAFF. The DNA of the CDR3 is TGCGCCAGCAGCCAAGAGCTGGGATATGGGGGAGGTGAAGCTTTCTTT.

V is TRBV7-2 and J is TRBJ1-1; D gene ambiguous. The CDR3 consists of 12 residues. The germline V and J ends were trimmed by 3 bases and 5 bases, with 7 bases remaining between them. CDR1 is SGHTA and CDR2 is FQGNSA in the germline V gene. CDR3 sequence reads: CASSFSGTEAFF. CDR3 in DNA: TGTGCCAGCAGCTTCAGTGGAACTGAAGCTTTCTTT. Full variable domain (outside the CDR3, taken from reference TRBV7-2 and TRBJ1-1): GAGVSQSPSNKVTEKGKDVELRCDPISGHTALYWYRQSLGQGLEFLIYFQGNSAPDKSGLPSDRFSAERTGGSVSTLTIQRTQQEDSAVYLCASSFSGTEAFFGQGTRLTVV.